These T cell receptor beta chains were read from a single sample in a study of shared clonotypes between healthy human individuals. TCRdb's table, derived via immunoSEQ multiplex PCR, lists solely in-frame clones and lacks some. This sample has 2 million or so clones, with roughly 94% found just once. The material sequenced was naive CD4+ T cells sorted from blood. These receptor sequences come from a man between 18 and 29 years old in good health. The CDR3 runs from the conserved cysteine through the conserved F or W. Each record gives: V gene, D gene, J gene, clone size, CDR3 protein, CDR3 DNA. A D gene is named only where the DNA matches it firmly. Clone size, where shown, is once, few, many, or a class for clones that have expanded.

TRBV11-2	-	TRBJ2-7	-	CASSSGTPRQYF	TGTGCCAGCAGCTCAGGGACTCCTCGGCAGTACTTC
TRBV2	-	TRBJ1-4	-	CASSYIGSREKLFF	TGTGCCAGCAGCTACATAGGGAGCCGGGAAAAACTGTTTTTT
TRBV10-3	-	TRBJ2-1	-	CAISDTGTNNEQFF	TGTGCCATCAGTGATACCGGGACAAACAATGAGCAGTTCTTC
TRBV6-1	TRBD1	TRBJ1-4	-	CATTTGGSTNEKLFF	TGTGCCACCACCACAGGGGGTTCAACTAATGAAAAACTGTTTTTT
TRBV9	TRBD1	TRBJ1-6	-	CASSVGQGSNSPLHF	TGTGCCAGCAGCGTCGGACAGGGGAGTAATTCACCCCTCCACTTT
TRBV9	-	TRBJ2-3	-	CASGTSPSTDTQYF	TGTGCCAGCGGGACCAGCCCTAGCACAGATACGCAGTATTTT
TRBV28	-	TRBJ2-1	-	CASSLATGNEQFF	TGTGCCAGCAGTTTGGCAACAGGGAATGAGCAGTTCTTC
TRBV28	-	TRBJ1-1	-	CASSITGREAFF	TGTGCCAGCAGCATAACAGGGCGTGAAGCTTTCTTT
TRBV9	TRBD2	TRBJ2-2	once	CASSGGKGLTNTGELFF	TGTGCCAGCAGCGGTGGCAAGGGACTAACGAACACCGGGGAGCTGTTTTTT
TRBV30	TRBD1	TRBJ2-7	-	CAASRDRTDEQYF	TGTGCCGCCTCCCGGGACAGGACTGACGAGCAGTACTTC
TRBV9	TRBD2	TRBJ2-7	-	CASSVSGSSNEQYF	TGTGCCAGCAGCGTTAGCGGGAGTTCCAACGAGCAGTACTTC
TRBV5-1	TRBD2	TRBJ2-7	once	CASRTSGSYEQYF	TGCGCCAGTCGGACTAGCGGGAGTTACGAGCAGTACTTC
TRBV10-2	-	TRBJ2-1	-	CASSELLAGNAYNEQFF	TGCGCCAGCAGTGAGTTGCTGGCAGGGAATGCCTACAATGAGCAGTTCTTC
TRBV6-1	-	TRBJ2-7	-	CASSEPPLWGTYEQYF	TGTGCCAGCAGTGAACCCCCGCTATGGGGGACCTACGAGCAGTACTTC
TRBV12-5	-	TRBJ1-4	-	CASGLLRGNEKLFF	TGTGCTAGTGGTCTCCTCCGGGGTAATGAAAAACTGTTTTTT
TRBV5-6	-	TRBJ1-6	-	CASSLARTYSPLHF	TGTGCCAGCAGCTTGGCCAGAACCTATTCACCCCTCCACTTT
TRBV18	-	TRBJ2-7	once	CASSPPGPMTYEQYF	TGTGCCAGCTCACCACCGGGACCGATGACCTACGAGCAGTACTTC
TRBV5-6	TRBD1	TRBJ2-6	-	CATGTGGTGANVLTF	TGTGCCACCGGGACAGGGGGCACCGGGGCCAACGTCCTGACTTTC
TRBV11-3	-	TRBJ1-5	-	CASSSNVKCVSDQPQHF	TGTGCCAGCAGCTCCAATGTAAAGTGTGTGAGTGACCAGCCCCAGCATTTT
TRBV4-1	TRBD1	TRBJ1-2	-	CASSLRTGAEGYTF	TGCGCCAGCAGCCTTCGGACAGGGGCAGAGGGCTACACCTTC
TRBV5-1	-	TRBJ1-3	-	CASSPNPGTSGNTIYF	TGCGCCAGCAGCCCCAATCCGGGTACCTCTGGAAACACCATATATTTT
TRBV6-1	-	TRBJ1-5	-	CASFVNPGPQHF	TGTGCCAGCTTCGTAAATCCAGGGCCCCAGCATTTT
TRBV19	-	TRBJ2-2	-	CASTTKGTPSNTGELFF	TGTGCCAGTACCACGAAGGGGACACCCTCGAACACCGGGGAGCTGTTTTTT
TRBV7-9	TRBD1	TRBJ1-3	-	CASSPRRDRGSSGNTIYF	TGTGCCAGCAGCCCTCGAAGGGACAGGGGTAGCTCTGGAAACACCATATATTTT
TRBV29-1	TRBD1	TRBJ1-4	-	CSVALPRTGSNEKLFF	TGCAGCGTTGCCCTCCCTCGGACAGGGTCTAATGAAAAACTGTTTTTT
TRBV30	TRBD1	TRBJ1-2	-	CAWSTRGSGYTF	TGTGCCTGGAGTACCAGGGGGTCGGGCTACACCTTC
TRBV5-1	-	TRBJ2-7	-	CASSFLGYLAGAYEQYF	TGCGCCAGCAGCTTCCTTGGGTACCTGGCAGGAGCCTACGAGCAGTACTTC
TRBV5-1	-	TRBJ2-7	-	CASSNQGAYEQYF	TGCGCCAGCTCCAATCAGGGTGCGTACGAGCAGTACTTC
TRBV9	-	TRBJ1-1	-	CASSVEVGTEAFF	TGTGCCAGCAGCGTAGAGGTGGGCACTGAAGCTTTCTTT
TRBV21-1	-	TRBJ2-7	-	CASSKERRQEMTEQYF	TGTGCCAGCAGCAAAGAACGACGACAGGAAATGACCGAGCAGTACTTC
TRBV6-1	-	TRBJ1-4	-	CASSDRDGNEKLFF	TGTGCCAGCAGTGACCGGGATGGCAATGAAAAACTGTTTTTT
TRBV11-2	TRBD1	TRBJ1-2	-	CASRPGIKDRVGYGYTF	TGTGCCAGCAGACCCGGGATAAAGGACAGGGTGGGTTATGGCTACACCTTC
TRBV4-1	TRBD1	TRBJ2-1	-	CASSPIGTGAYNEQFF	TGCGCCAGCAGCCCGATAGGGACAGGGGCCTACAATGAGCAGTTCTTC
TRBV6-5	-	TRBJ2-7	-	CASNQGAGGKGEQYF	TGTGCCAGCAATCAGGGAGCAGGGGGGAAGGGCGAGCAGTACTTC
TRBV6-1	-	TRBJ1-1	-	CASRDRPFGEAFF	TGTGCCAGCAGGGATCGGCCGTTCGGTGAAGCTTTCTTT
TRBV9	-	TRBJ1-6	-	CASSVGGDNSPLHF	TGTGCCAGCAGCGTAGGAGGAGATAATTCACCCCTCCACTTT
TRBV27	-	TRBJ1-5	-	CASSPRVNQPQHF	TGTGCCAGCAGTCCCCGAGTGAATCAGCCCCAGCATTTT
TRBV19	TRBD2	TRBJ2-4	-	CASSIGRGLYIQYF	TGTGCCAGTAGTATTGGTAGGGGACTATACATTCAGTACTTC
TRBV28	-	TRBJ1-5	-	CASSGLGFGIQPQHF	TGTGCCAGCAGTGGGTTGGGTTTCGGGATCCAGCCCCAGCATTTT
TRBV7-9	TRBD2	TRBJ2-5	-	CASSSRLAGVQETQYF	TGTGCCAGCAGCTCTAGACTAGCGGGAGTACAAGAGACCCAGTACTTC
TRBV28	TRBD1	TRBJ1-3	-	CASSLLQGGSGNTIYF	TGTGCCAGCAGTTTATTGCAGGGGGGCTCTGGAAACACCATATATTTT
TRBV5-4	TRBD1	TRBJ1-1	-	CASSLGDSTSNTEAFF	TGTGCCAGCAGCTTGGGGGACAGCACATCGAACACTGAAGCTTTCTTT
TRBV7-2	-	TRBJ2-5	-	CASHRGPGETQYF	TGTGCCAGCCACCGGGGGCCGGGAGAGACCCAGTACTTC
TRBV5-1	TRBD1	TRBJ2-1	-	CASSPGQYNEQFF	TGCGCCAGCAGCCCGGGACAGTACAATGAGCAGTTCTTC
TRBV11-3	-	TRBJ2-7	once	CASSLNGIHEQYF	TGTGCCAGCAGCTTAAACGGGATCCACGAGCAGTACTTC
TRBV19	TRBD1	TRBJ1-2	-	CASSLLRTGEKGYTF	TGTGCCAGTAGTCTATTGCGGACAGGGGAGAAGGGCTACACCTTC
TRBV7-2	TRBD1	TRBJ2-1	-	CASSSGTGDREQFF	TGTGCCAGCAGCTCCGGGACAGGGGATCGGGAGCAGTTCTTC